One and the same sample provided the 17 T cell receptor beta chains below, sequenced in a study of cytomegalovirus exposure and HLA in healthy donors. The PCR contained 60 Vbeta and 13 Jbeta primers. Assay: immunoSEQ multiplex PCR; the TCRdb copy retains only in-frame clones and omits some. The table has more than 110,000 clones, roughly 83% seen once. Sequencing was performed on PBMCs. These receptors all come from a man between 35 and 55 years old in good health and CMV-seropositive.

The CDR3: CSVLDRAGQPQHF. For the CDR3, the DNA is TGCAGCGTATTGGACAGGGCCGGTCAGCCCCAGCATTTT. V is TRBV29-1 and J is TRBJ1-5, with 8 bases matching TRBD1. The junction had 7 bases not matched to a gene; V was cut back by 6 bases and J by 6 bases. Germline CDR1 and CDR2: SQVTM and ANQGSEA. This CDR3 region has 13 residues. Filled out from reference TRBV29-1 and TRBJ1-5, the complete variable domain reads SAVISQKPSRDICQRGTSLTIQCQVDSQVTMMFWYRQQPGQSLTLIATANQGSEATYESGFVIDKFPISRPNLTFSTLTVSNMSPEDSSIYLCSVLDRAGQPQHFGDGTRLSIL.

This chain uses TRBV27 with TRBJ2-1, with D unclear. V lost 7 bases, J lost 4 bases, and 11 bases lay in between. This CDR3 is built from 13 residues. Germline assignment: CDR1 MNHEY and CDR2 SMNVEV (reference sequence). The CDR3 sequence: CASTASPYNEQFF. CDR3 DNA: TGTGCCAGCACAGCGTCACCTTACAATGAGCAGTTCTTC.

Of note for this clone: Relative to the germline gene, one junction end is altered; a read error may explain this. This sequence joins TRBV7-9 and TRBJ1-1; D uncertain. Germline CDR1 reads SEHNR; CDR2 reads FQNEAQ (reference sequence). This CDR3 is 11 amino acids long. The DNA for the CDR3 is TGTTCCAGCAGCTTGAGCCCTGAAGCTTTCTTT. It specifies CSSSLSPEAFF.

The gene calls are TRBV9 and TRBJ2-1; 12 bases line up with TRBD2. Germline V gene data show CDR1 as SGDLS and CDR2 as YYNGEE. This CDR3 is 15 amino acids long. Trimming removed 0 bases from V and 12 bases from J; junction bases left unmatched: 7. CDR3 coding DNA: TGTGCCAGCAGCGTAGAAGGACTAGCGGGGTCGTGGCAGTTCTTC. It yields the protein CASSVEGLAGSWQFF. Using reference TRBV9 and TRBJ2-1 for the parts outside the CDR3, the full variable domain is DSGVTQTPKHLITATGQRVTLRCSPRSGDLSVYWYQQSLDQGLQFLIQYYNGEERAKGNILERFSAQQFPDLHSELNLSSLELGDSALYFCASSVEGLAGSWQFFGPGTRLTVL.

The chain joins TRBV5-4 to TRBJ2-3, with 11 bases matching TRBD2. CDR3 size: 16 residues. Germline loops: CDR1 SGHNT, CDR2 YYREEE (reference sequence). Trimming at V came to 4 bases and at J to 4 bases, leaving 8 bases not matched to a gene. The CDR3 loop is CASSLRSGGAADTQYF. The CDR3 DNA sequence: TGTGCCAGCAGCCTACGTAGCGGGGGGGCAGCAGATACGCAGTATTTT.

The chain joins TRBV5-4 to TRBJ1-2, with 8 positions matching TRBD1. This CDR3 comprises 11 residues. CDR1 is SGHNT and CDR2 is YYREEE in the germline V gene (reference sequence). Trimming cost V 2 bases and J 14 bases; bases outside gene matches: 5. The CDR3 region has the DNA TGTGCCAGCAGCTTTGGCAGGGGGCAAACCTTC. Translation: CASSFGRGQTF.

The chain combines TRBV6-5 with TRBJ2-2; D gene ambiguous. The ends were cut back, 6 bases at V and 3 bases at J, with 8 bases in the middle. Looked up from germline, CDR1 is MNHEY and CDR2 is SVGAGI. The CDR3 is made up of 13 amino acids. The CDR3 sequence: CASSTLHTGELFF. The CDR3 bases are TGTGCCAGCAGCACCCTACACACCGGGGAGCTGTTTTTT.

The rearrangement links TRBV2 to TRBJ1-1, with 7 bases lining up with TRBD1. The CDR3 extends over 14 amino acids. The J segment lost 4 bases and the V segment lost 7 bases, leaving 9 bases of the junction unmatched. Germline V gives CDR1 SNHLY, CDR2 FYNNEI. CDR3 DNA sequence: TGTGCCAGCACCCTCCAGGGGGAGGTCACTGAAGCTTTCTTT. Protein sequence: CASTLQGEVTEAFF. The full variable domain, rest sourced from reference TRBV2 and TRBJ1-1, is EPEVTQTPSHQVTQMGQEVILRCVPISNHLYFYWYRQILGQKVEFLVSFYNNEISEKSEIFDDQFSVERPDGSNFTLKIRSTKLEDSAMYFCASTLQGEVTEAFFGQGTRLTVV.

The rearrangement uses TRBV28 and TRBJ1-2; 7 bases are a match to TRBD1. With V trimmed by 6 bases and J by 6 bases, 10 bases remained unmatched. This CDR3 region has 14 residues. Looked up from germline, CDR1 is MDHEN and CDR2 is SYDVKM. The DNA of the CDR3 is TGTGCCAGCAGGACAGGGAAGCACGAGGATGGCTACACCTTC. It encodes CASRTGKHEDGYTF.

This rearrangement joins TRBV5-1 to TRBJ2-5; TRBD2 matches at 10 bases. This CDR3 spans 14 amino acids. Germline-derived CDR1 and CDR2 are SGHRS and YFSETQ. V gave up 2 bases and J gave up 5 bases; unmatched junction bases: 3. The CDR3 loop reads CASSLTSGAETQYF. CDR3 DNA sequence: TGCGCCAGCAGCTTAACTAGCGGGGCTGAGACCCAGTACTTC. The full variable domain, in which reference TRBV5-1 and TRBJ2-5 provide the parts outside the CDR3, is KAGVTQTPRYLIKTRGQQVTLSCSPISGHRSVSWYQQTPGQGLQFLFEYFSETQRNKGNFPGRFSGRQFSNSRSEMNVSTLELGDSALYLCASSLTSGAETQYFGPGTRLLVL.

The gene calls are TRBV30 and TRBJ1-2; D is possibly TRBD1 (6 bases). The CDR3 is made up of 14 amino acids. V was cut by 8 bases and J by 3 bases, with 19 bases left in between. Per germline, CDR1 GTSNPN and CDR2 SVGIG (reference sequence). The CDR3 sequence: CAGGPRGPYYGYTF. The CDR3, as DNA: TGTGCCGGGGGCCCAAGAGGGCCGTACTATGGCTACACCTTC.

CDR3 nucleotides: TGTGCCAGTAGTATACGGAGGGACTCCTACAATGAGCAGTTCTTC. Translated, it gives CASSIRRDSYNEQFF. The chain is built from TRBV19 and TRBJ2-1; perhaps TRBD2 as D (6 bases). This CDR3 is 15 amino acids long. V was shortened by 2 bases and J by 0 bases, with 8 bases between the two germline ends. Germline lookup yields CDR1 LNHDA and CDR2 SQIVND (reference sequence).

The rearrangement links TRBV11-2 to TRBJ2-2, with 10 bases matching TRBD1. The junction had 5 bases not matched to a gene; V was cut back by 3 bases and J by 7 bases. This CDR3 is 15 amino acids long. CDR1 and CDR2 (germline): SGHAT, FQNNGV. CDR3 nucleotides: TGTGCCAGCAGCTTGACAGGGGGCTTTATCGGGGAGCTGTTTTTT. Translation: CASSLTGGFIGELFF.

The sample holds a few counts of this clone. The rearrangement uses TRBV6-5 and TRBJ1-1, with D maybe TRBD1 (5 bases). CDR1 is MNHEY and CDR2 is SVGAGI in the germline V gene. CDR3 length equals 16 residues. With 0 bases removed from V and 0 bases from J, the gap between germline ends came to 11 bases. The CDR3, as DNA: TGTGCCAGCAGTTACTCAGCGTGGACAATGAACACTGAAGCTTTCTTT. Its translation is CASSYSAWTMNTEAFF.

The chain recombines TRBV6-1 with TRBJ2-1, with a possible D match to TRBD2 (7 bases). Per germline, CDR1 MNHNS and CDR2 SASEGT. The CDR3 has 12 residues. Trimming took 7 bases from V and 12 from J, leaving 16 bases between them. The chain's CDR3 is CASTRGRGWQFF. CDR3 DNA sequence: TGTGCCAGCACCCGGGGGAGGGGGTGGCAGTTCTTC.

The chain is built from TRBV12-5 and TRBJ2-1; possible D gene TRBD2, 5 bases. The CDR3 sequence is 18 residues long. Trimming shortened V by 2 bases and J by 0 bases, and 17 bases separated the two germline ends. Germline values: CDR1 LGHNT, CDR2 FRNRAP. The CDR3 loop reads CASGLPLTTRSSYNEQFF. CDR3 nucleotides: TGTGCTAGTGGTTTGCCACTGACTACAAGGAGCTCCTACAATGAGCAGTTCTTC.

The chain couples TRBV5-1 to TRBJ2-3, with D uncertain. V lost 0 bases, J lost 0 bases, and 8 bases lay in between. The CDR3 runs to 15 residues. CDR1 and CDR2 from the germline V gene are SGHRS and YFSETQ. Here the CDR3 reads CASSLELASTDTQYF. CDR3 bases: TGCGCCAGCAGCTTGGAGCTCGCTAGCACAGATACGCAGTATTTT. The full variable domain, its missing parts supplied by reference TRBV5-1 and TRBJ2-3, is KAGVTQTPRYLIKTRGQQVTLSCSPISGHRSVSWYQQTPGQGLQFLFEYFSETQRNKGNFPGRFSGRQFSNSRSEMNVSTLELGDSALYLCASSLELASTDTQYFGPGTRLTVL.